This TCR beta chain was sequenced during a study of response to subunit inactivated influenza vaccine. Study-wide points: Every seasonal influenza vaccination brings in few new T cells, the authors suggested.

Germline-derived CDR1 and CDR2 are SGHTA and FQGNSA. The CDR3 has 15 residues. V was shortened by 5 bases and J by 1 base, with 12 bases between the two germline ends. In this sample, this clonotype turned up a few times. Its antigen is undetermined. MiXCR was run by TCRdb on the RT-PCR reads, yielding one entry per CDR3 protein. The sample yields roughly 550,000 distinct CDR3 sequences, less than 25% seen once. This sample was also put to use in a study of T cells expressing NK-cell markers. From that study: 5'RACE template switching with UMIs generated TCR beta cDNA. Anti-gamma-delta TCR antibody use in several experiments restricted sorting to alpha-beta TCR T cells.

The sequencing here drew on CD4+ T cells sorted from PBMCs, taken 11 to 12 days after vaccination. This TCR was sampled from a man in his fifties who received an inactivated influenza vaccine. The gene calls are TRBV7-2 and TRBJ2-1; D tentatively reads TRBD1 or TRBD2 (5 bases each). The CDR3 loop is CASSQAAGSYNEQFF. The DNA of the CDR3 is TGTGCCAGCAGCCAAGCGGCAGGGTCCTACAATGAGCAGTTCTTC.